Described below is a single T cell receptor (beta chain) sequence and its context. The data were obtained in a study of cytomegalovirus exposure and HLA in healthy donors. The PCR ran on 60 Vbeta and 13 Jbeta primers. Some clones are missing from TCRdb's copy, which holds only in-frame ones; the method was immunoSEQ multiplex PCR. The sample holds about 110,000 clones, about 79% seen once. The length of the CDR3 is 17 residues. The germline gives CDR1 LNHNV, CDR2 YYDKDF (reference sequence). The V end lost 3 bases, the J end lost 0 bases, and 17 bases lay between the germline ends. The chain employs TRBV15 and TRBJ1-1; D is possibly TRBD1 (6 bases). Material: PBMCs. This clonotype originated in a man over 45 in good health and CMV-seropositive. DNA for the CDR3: TGTGCCACCAGCAGTCCCTACAGGGAGACTATGAACACTGAAGCTTTCTTT. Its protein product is CATSSPYRETMNTEAFF.